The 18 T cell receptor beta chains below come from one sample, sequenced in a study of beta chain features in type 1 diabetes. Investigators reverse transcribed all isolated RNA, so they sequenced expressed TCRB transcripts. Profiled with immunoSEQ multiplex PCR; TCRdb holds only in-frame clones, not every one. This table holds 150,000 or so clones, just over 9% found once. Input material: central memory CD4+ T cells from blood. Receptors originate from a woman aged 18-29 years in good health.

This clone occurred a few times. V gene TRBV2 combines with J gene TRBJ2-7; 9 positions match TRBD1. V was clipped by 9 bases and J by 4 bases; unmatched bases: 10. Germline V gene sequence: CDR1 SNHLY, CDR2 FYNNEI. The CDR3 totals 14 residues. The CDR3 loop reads CASGGGTGTYEQYF. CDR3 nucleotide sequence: TGTGCCAGTGGCGGTGGGACAGGGACATACGAGCAGTACTTC.

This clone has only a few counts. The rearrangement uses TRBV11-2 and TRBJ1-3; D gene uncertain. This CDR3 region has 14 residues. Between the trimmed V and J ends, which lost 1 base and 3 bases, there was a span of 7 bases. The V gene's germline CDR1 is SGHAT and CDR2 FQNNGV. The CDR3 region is CASSLVGGGNTIYF. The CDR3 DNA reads TGTGCCAGCAGCTTAGTAGGAGGTGGAAACACCATATATTTT. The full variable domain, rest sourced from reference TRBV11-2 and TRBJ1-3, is EAGVAQSPRYKIIEKRQSVAFWCNPISGHATLYWYQQILGQGPKLLIQFQNNGVVDDSQLPKDRFSAERLKGVDSTLKIQPAKLEDSAVYLCASSLVGGGNTIYFGEGSWLTVV.

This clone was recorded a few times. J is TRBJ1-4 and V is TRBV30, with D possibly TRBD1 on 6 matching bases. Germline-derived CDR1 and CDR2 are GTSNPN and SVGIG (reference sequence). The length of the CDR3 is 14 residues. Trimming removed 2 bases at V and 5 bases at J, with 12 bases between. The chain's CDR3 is CAWSTGRGNEKLFF. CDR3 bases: TGTGCCTGGAGTACAGGGAGAGGGAATGAAAAACTGTTTTTT.

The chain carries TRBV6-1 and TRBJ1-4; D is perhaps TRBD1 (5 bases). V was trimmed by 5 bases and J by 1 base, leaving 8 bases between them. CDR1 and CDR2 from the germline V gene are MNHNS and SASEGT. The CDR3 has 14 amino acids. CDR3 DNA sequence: TGTGCCAGCAGTCGGGGGGGAACTAATGAAAAACTGTTTTTT. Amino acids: CASSRGGTNEKLFF.

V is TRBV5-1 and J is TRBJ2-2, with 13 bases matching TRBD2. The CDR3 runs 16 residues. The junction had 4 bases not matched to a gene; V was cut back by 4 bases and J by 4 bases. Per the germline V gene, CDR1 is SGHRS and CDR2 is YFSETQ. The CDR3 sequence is CASSGGLAGVTGELFF. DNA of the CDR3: TGCGCCAGCAGCGGTGGACTAGCGGGAGTCACCGGGGAGCTGTTTTTT.

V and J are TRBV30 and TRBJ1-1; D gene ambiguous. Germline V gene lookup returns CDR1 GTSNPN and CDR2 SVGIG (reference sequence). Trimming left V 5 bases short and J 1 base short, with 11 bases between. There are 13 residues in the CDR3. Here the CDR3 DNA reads TGTGCCTGGGTTCAGGCGGGGAACACTGAAGCTTTCTTT. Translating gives CAWVQAGNTEAFF.

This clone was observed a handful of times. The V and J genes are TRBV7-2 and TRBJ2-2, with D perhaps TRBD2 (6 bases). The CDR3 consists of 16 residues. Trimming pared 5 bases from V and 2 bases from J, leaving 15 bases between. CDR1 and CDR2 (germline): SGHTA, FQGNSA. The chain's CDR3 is CASSPEGTLNTGELFF. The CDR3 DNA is TGTGCCAGCAGCCCAGAGGGGACTTTAAACACCGGGGAGCTGTTTTTT.

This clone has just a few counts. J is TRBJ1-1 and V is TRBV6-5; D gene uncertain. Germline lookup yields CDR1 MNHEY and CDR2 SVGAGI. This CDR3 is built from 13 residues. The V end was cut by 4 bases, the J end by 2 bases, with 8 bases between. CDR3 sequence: CASSSTFNTEAFF. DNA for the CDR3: TGTGCCAGCAGTTCGACATTCAACACTGAAGCTTTCTTT.

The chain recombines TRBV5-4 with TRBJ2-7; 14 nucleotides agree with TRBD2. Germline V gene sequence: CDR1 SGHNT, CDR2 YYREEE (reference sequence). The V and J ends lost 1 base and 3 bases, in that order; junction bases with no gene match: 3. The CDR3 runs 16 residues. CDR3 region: CASSLPGTSGSYEQYF. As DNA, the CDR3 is TGTGCCAGCAGCTTGCCCGGGACTAGCGGGAGCTACGAGCAGTACTTC.

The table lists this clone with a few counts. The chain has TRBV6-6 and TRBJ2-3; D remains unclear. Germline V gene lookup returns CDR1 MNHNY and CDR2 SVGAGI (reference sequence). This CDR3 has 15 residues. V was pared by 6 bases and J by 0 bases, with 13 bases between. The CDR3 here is CASSHGPGSTDTQYF. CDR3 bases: TGTGCCAGCAGCCACGGCCCCGGGAGCACAGATACGCAGTATTTT.

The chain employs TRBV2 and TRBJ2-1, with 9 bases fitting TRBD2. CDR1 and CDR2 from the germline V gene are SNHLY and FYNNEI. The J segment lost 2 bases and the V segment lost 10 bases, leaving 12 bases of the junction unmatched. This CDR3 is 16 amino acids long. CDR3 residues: CATRGEVAGAYNEQFF. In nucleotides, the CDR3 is TGTGCCACCAGAGGGGAAGTAGCGGGGGCCTACAATGAGCAGTTCTTC.

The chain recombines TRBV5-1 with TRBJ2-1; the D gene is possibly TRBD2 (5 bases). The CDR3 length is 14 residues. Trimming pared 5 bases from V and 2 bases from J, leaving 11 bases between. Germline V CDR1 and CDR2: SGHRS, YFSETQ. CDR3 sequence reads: CASSASLAYNEQFF. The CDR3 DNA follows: TGCGCCAGCAGTGCTAGCCTTGCCTACAATGAGCAGTTCTTC.

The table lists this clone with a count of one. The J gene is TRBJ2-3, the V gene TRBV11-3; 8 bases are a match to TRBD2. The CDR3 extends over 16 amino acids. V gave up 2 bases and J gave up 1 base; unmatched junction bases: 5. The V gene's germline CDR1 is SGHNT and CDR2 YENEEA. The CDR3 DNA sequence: TGTGCCAGCAGCTTACAAACTAGCGGACGCACAGATACGCAGTATTTT. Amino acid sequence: CASSLQTSGRTDTQYF.

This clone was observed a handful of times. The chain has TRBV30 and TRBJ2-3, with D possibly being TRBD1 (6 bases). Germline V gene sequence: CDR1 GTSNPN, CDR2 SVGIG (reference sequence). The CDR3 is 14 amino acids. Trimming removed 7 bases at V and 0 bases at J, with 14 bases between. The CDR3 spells CAFTGSRSTDTQYF. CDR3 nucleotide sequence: TGTGCCTTCACAGGGAGTCGTAGCACAGATACGCAGTATTTT.

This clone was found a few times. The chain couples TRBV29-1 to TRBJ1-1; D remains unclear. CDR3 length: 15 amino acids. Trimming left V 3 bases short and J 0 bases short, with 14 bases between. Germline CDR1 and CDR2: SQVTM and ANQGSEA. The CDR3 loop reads CSVDVPPGLNTEAFF. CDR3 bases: TGCAGCGTTGATGTACCCCCGGGTCTGAACACTGAAGCTTTCTTT. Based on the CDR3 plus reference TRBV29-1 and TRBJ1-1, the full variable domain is SAVISQKPSRDICQRGTSLTIQCQVDSQVTMMFWYRQQPGQSLTLIATANQGSEATYESGFVIDKFPISRPNLTFSTLTVSNMSPEDSSIYLCSVDVPPGLNTEAFFGQGTRLTVV.

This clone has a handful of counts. CDR3 loop: CASSPHRGQSNYGYTF. The CDR3 bases are TGTGCCAGCAGCCCTCACAGGGGGCAGTCTAACTATGGCTACACCTTC. V usage is TRBV7-2 and J usage is TRBJ1-2; 9 nucleotides align to TRBD1. Germline assignment: CDR1 SGHTA and CDR2 FQGNSA. The V segment lost 5 bases and the J segment 0 bases; nucleotides outside the gene matches: 7. This CDR3 spans 16 amino acids. The full variable domain, its missing parts supplied by reference TRBV7-2 and TRBJ1-2, is GAGVSQSPSNKVTEKGKDVELRCDPISGHTALYWYRQSLGQGLEFLIYFQGNSAPDKSGLPSDRFSAERTGGSVSTLTIQRTQQEDSAVYLCASSPHRGQSNYGYTFGSGTRLTVV.

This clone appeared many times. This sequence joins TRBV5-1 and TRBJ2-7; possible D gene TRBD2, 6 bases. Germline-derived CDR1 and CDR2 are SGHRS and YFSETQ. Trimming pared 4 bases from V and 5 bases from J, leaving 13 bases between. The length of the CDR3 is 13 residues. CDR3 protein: CASSRERGHEQYF. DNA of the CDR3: TGCGCCAGCAGCCGGGAGAGAGGGCACGAGCAGTACTTC.

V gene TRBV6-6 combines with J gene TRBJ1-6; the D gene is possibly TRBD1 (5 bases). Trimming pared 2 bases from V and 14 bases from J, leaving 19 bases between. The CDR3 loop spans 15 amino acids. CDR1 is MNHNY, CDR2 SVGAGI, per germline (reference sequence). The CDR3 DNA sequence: TGTGCCAGCAGTTACCTCCGGGGGAAAGAGACCTCCCTCCACTTT. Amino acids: CASSYLRGKETSLHF.